This T cell receptor beta chain was identified in a study of shared clonotypes between healthy human individuals. In unsorted samples, genomic DNA was obtained using 80 million to 90 million PBMCs. On this clone itself: The antigen is not known.

Study-level points and caveats: Measured sharing among donors was expected to vary with sequencing depth.

When replicate PCRs were run on unsorted PBMC, they used 250 to 300 ng DNA, tens of thousands of T cell genomes. Clones were sequenced by immunoSEQ multiplex PCR, and TCRdb holds only the in-frame ones, with some missing. Among hundreds of thousands of clones listed, 76% were seen once. V trimming: 4 bases; J trimming: 5 bases; junction bases outside the gene matches: 3. This CDR3 is 15 amino acids long. Germline V CDR1 and CDR2: SGHRS, YFSETQ. Sequencing was done on a sample of PBMCs. The origin of this receptor is a woman aged 40 to 55 in good health. Some clones in this sample may be carry-over from other donors' samples. The chain employs TRBV5-1 and TRBJ2-1; 13 bases are shared with TRBD2. In DNA, the CDR3 is TGCGCCAGCAGCCCAGGACTAGCGGGAGACAATGAGCAGTTCTTC. It encodes CASSPGLAGDNEQFF. The variable domain in full, completed from reference TRBV5-1 and TRBJ2-1, reads KAGVTQTPRYLIKTRGQQVTLSCSPISGHRSVSWYQQTPGQGLQFLFEYFSETQRNKGNFPGRFSGRQFSNSRSEMNVSTLELGDSALYLCASSPGLAGDNEQFFGPGTRLTVL.